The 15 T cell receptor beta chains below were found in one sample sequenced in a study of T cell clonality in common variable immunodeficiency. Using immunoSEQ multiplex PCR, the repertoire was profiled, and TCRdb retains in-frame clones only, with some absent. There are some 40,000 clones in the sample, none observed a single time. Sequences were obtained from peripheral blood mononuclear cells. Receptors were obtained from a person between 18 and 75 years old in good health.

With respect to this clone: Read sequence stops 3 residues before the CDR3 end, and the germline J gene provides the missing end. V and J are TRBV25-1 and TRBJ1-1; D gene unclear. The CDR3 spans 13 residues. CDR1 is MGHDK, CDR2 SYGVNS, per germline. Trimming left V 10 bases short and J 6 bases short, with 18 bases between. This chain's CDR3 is CATQSGVKAEAFF. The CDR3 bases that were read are TGTGCCACCCAGTCCGGGGTGAAGGCTGAA.

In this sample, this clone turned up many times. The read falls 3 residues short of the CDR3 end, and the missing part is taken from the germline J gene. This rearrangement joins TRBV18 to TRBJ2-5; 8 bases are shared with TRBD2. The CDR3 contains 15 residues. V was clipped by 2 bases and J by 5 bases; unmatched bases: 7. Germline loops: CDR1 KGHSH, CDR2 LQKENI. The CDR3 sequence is CASSPLSGSGETQYF. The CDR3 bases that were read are TGTGCCAGCTCACCATTGAGCGGGAGTGGGGAGACC.

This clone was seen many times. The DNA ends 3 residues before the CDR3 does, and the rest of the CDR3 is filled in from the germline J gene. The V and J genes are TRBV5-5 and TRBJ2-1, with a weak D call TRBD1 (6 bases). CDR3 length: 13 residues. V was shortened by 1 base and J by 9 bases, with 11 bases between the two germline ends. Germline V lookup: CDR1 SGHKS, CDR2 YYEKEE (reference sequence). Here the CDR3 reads CASSLSTGFEQFF. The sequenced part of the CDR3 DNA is TGTGCCAGCAGCTTGAGTACAGGGTTTGAG.

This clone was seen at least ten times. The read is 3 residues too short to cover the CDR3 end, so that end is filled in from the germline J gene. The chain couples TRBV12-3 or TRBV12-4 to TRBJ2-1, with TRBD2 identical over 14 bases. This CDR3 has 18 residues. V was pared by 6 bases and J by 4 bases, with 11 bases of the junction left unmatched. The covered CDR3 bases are TGTGCCAGCAGCCCCGGGACTAGCGGGGGCCGAGTATACAATGAG. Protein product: CASSPGTSGGRVYNE. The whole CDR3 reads CASSPGTSGGRVYNEQFF.

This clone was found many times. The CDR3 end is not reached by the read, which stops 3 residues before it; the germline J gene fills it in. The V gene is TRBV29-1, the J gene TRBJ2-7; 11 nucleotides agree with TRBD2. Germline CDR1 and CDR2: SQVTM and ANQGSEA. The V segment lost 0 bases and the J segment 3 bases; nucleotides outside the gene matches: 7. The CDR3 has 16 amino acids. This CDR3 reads CSVEDLGTSGNYEQYF. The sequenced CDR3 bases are TGCAGCGTTGAAGATCTAGGGACTAGCGGAAACTACGAG.

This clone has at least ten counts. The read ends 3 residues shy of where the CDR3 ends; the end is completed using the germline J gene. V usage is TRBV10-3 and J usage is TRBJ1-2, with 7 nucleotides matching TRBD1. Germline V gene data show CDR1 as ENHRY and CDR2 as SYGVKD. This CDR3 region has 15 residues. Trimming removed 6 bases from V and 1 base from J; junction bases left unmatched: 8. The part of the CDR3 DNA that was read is TGTGCCATCAGACCACAGGGGCCCAATAACTATGGC. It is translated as CAIRPQGPNNYG. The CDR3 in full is CAIRPQGPNNYGYTF.

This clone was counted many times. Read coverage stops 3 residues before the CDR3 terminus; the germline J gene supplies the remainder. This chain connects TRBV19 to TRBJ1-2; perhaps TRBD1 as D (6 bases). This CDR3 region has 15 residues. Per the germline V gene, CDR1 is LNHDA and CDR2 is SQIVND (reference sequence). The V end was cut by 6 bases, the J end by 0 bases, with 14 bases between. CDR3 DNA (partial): TGTGCCAGTAGCCTCGGGGGGCCGGCTAACTATGGC. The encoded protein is CASSLGGPANYG. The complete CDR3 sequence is CASSLGGPANYGYTF.

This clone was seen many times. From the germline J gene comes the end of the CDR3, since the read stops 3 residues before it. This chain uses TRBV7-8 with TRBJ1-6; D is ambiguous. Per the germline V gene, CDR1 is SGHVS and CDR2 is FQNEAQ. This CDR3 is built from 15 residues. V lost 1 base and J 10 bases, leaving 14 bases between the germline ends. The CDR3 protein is CASSLVPGKRSPLHF. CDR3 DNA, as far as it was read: TGTGCCAGCAGCTTAGTTCCGGGGAAACGGTCACCC.

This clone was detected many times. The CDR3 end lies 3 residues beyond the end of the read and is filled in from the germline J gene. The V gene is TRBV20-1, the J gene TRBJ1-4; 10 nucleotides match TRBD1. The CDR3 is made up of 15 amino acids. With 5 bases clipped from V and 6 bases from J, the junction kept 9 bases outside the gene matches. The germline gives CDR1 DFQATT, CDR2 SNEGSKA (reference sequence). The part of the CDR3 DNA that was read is TGCAGTGCTTGGGGTCCCGGGACAGGGGATGAAAAA. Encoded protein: CSAWGPGTGDEK. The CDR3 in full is CSAWGPGTGDEKLFF.

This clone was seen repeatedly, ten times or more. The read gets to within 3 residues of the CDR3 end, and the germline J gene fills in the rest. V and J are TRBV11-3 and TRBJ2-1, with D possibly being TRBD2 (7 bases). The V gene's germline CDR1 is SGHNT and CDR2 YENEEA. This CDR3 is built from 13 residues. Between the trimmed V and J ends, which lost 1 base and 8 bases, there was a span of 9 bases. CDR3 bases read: TGTGCCAGCAGCTTAGGGGGGGGCCATGAG. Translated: CASSLGGGHE. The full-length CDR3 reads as CASSLGGGHEQFF.

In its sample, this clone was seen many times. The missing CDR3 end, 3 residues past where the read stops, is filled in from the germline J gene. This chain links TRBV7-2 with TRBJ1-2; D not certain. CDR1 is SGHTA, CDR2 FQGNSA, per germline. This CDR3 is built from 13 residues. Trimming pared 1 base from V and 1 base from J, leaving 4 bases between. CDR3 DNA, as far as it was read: TGTGCCAGCAGCTTAGACAGTAACTATGGC. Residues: CASSLDSNYG. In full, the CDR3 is CASSLDSNYGYTF.

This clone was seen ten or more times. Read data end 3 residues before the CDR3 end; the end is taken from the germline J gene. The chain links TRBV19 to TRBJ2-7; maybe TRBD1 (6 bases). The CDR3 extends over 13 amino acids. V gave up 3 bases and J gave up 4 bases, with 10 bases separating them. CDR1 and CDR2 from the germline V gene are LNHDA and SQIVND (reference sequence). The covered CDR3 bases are TGTGCCAGTAGTATGGGCAGGGGATACGAG. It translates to CASSMGRGYE. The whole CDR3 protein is CASSMGRGYEQYF.

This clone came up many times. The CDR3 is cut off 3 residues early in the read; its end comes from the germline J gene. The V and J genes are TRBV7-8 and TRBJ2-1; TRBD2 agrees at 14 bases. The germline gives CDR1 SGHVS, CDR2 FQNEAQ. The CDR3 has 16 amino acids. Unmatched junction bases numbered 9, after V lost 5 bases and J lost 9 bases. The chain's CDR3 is CASSRSGTSGRGEQFF. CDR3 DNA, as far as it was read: TGTGCCAGCAGCCGTTCCGGGACTAGCGGGAGAGGTGAG.

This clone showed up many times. CDR3 amino acids: CASSPRGPSYEQYF. CDR3 bases read: TGCGCCAGCAGCCCGCGCGGGCCCTCCTACGAG. The chain couples TRBV4-1 to TRBJ2-7; tentative D call: TRBD2 (5 bases). The read terminates 3 residues ahead of where the CDR3 ends, so the germline J gene completes it. Germline V CDR1 and CDR2: MGHRA, YSYEKL. This CDR3 is built from 14 residues. The V and J ends lost 4 bases and 0 bases respectively, with 10 bases between them.

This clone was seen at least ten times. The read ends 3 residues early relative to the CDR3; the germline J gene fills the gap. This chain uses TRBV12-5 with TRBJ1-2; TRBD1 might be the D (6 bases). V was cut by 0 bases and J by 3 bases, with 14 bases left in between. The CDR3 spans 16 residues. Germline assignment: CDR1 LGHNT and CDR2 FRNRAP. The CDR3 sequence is CASGLVLAGVDYGYTF. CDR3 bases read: TGTGCTAGTGGTTTGGTACTCGCAGGGGTGGACTATGGC.